The 22 T cell receptor beta chains reported below all come from one sample, sequenced in a study of blood T cells in healthy people across ages. Primers used in a second PCR of roughly 6 to 11 cycles were a sample-barcoded 5' primer and a J-beta primer mix. TCRdb processed the 5' RACE reads anew with MiXCR; each CDR3 protein has one entry. This table has more than 800,000 distinct CDR3 sequences, more than 25% appearing once. Sequencing was done on a sample of blood. The source is a woman over 75 in good health.

The rearrangement links TRBV7-2 to TRBJ1-2, with D unclear. The germline V gene has CDR1 SGHTA and CDR2 FQGNSA. V was shortened by 1 base and J by 6 bases, with 15 bases between the two germline ends. This CDR3 has 15 amino acids. The CDR3 DNA is TGTGCCAGCAGCTTAGGCTTAAGGGTAGTGGATGGCTACACCTTC. Its protein is CASSLGLRVVDGYTF.

The genes are TRBV2 and TRBJ2-7; possible D gene TRBD2, 5 bases. Gene TRBJ2-5 matches the end of the DNA better, so the J call may be wrong. CDR1 and CDR2 (germline): SNHLY, FYNNEI. This CDR3 has 14 residues. The CDR3 bases are TGTGCCAGCAGTCTCCCCCGGGGAAATGGGACCCAGTACTTC. This codes for CASSLPRGNGTQYF.

The CDR3 DNA sequence: TGTGCCAGCCTCGAGGTGGGGCAGAACGGCAACTATGGCTACACCTTC. It encodes CASLEVGQNGNYGYTF. This chain links TRBV6-2 or TRBV6-3 with TRBJ1-2, with D possibly TRBD1 on 5 matching bases. Germline CDR1 and CDR2: MNHEY and SVGEGT. V lost 8 bases, J lost 2 bases, and 21 bases lay in between. The CDR3 is 16 amino acids.

The V call is TRBV30, the J call TRBJ2-7, with 9 bases fitting TRBD1. V trimming: 2 bases; J trimming: 1 base; junction bases outside the gene matches: 6. Per the germline V gene, CDR1 is GTSNPN and CDR2 is SVGIG (reference sequence). This CDR3 spans 15 amino acids. CDR3 sequence (DNA): TGTGCCTGGAGTCCTGGACAGGGGAGTTCCTACGAGCAGTACTTC. It codes for CAWSPGQGSSYEQYF.

As to this clonotype: A read error is possible here, since a much larger clone lies one base away. The V and J genes are TRBV7-2 and TRBJ1-5; 7 bases match TRBD1. Germline CDR1 and CDR2: SGHTA and FQGNSA. There are 16 residues in the CDR3. The junction had 10 bases not matched to a gene; V was cut back by 8 bases and J by 0 bases. CDR3 nucleotide sequence: TGTGCCAGCGGCCCACAGGGGCCGTATAGCAATCAGCCCCAGCATTTT. Translation gives CASGPQGPYSNQPQHF.

This clonotype was found many times. The V gene is TRBV9, the J gene TRBJ2-7; weak D call: TRBD2 (5 bases). CDR1 and CDR2 from the germline V gene are SGDLS and YYNGEE. V lost 0 bases and J 5 bases, leaving 15 bases between the germline ends. This CDR3 has 15 amino acids. The CDR3 DNA follows: TGTGCCAGCAGCGTAGATCCCAGGCCCGGGAACGAGCAGTACTTC. Translated, it gives CASSVDPRPGNEQYF.

This clonotype was observed a single time. The chain is built from TRBV24-1 and TRBJ2-6, with 7 bases identical to TRBD1. Germline V lookup: CDR1 KGHDR, CDR2 SFDVKD. V dropped 4 bases and J dropped 3; count of bases not matched to a gene: 8. The CDR3 length is 17 residues. The DNA of the CDR3 is TGTGCCACCAGTGAGAAGACAGGGAGAAATGGGGCCAACGTCCTGACTTTC. This codes for CATSEKTGRNGANVLTF.

The J gene is TRBJ1-1, the V gene TRBV27, with D maybe TRBD1 (5 bases). V lost 7 bases and J lost 6, with 15 bases in between. This CDR3 is 13 amino acids long. Germline CDR1 reads MNHEY; CDR2 reads SMNVEV (reference sequence). DNA for the CDR3: TGTGCCAGCAATTTCAGGGATGGGTCTGAAGCTTTCTTT. Translated, it gives CASNFRDGSEAFF.

About this clonotype: This may stem from a read error, because a much larger clone lies one nucleotide away. The rearrangement uses TRBV15 and TRBJ2-5, with TRBD1 matching 7 bases. The CDR3 is 14 residues long. Germline V lookup: CDR1 LNHNV, CDR2 YYDKDF (reference sequence). As DNA, the CDR3 is TGTGCCACCAGTCCCCACAGGGGATCGGAGACCCGGTACTTC. Encoded protein: CATSPHRGSETRYF.

Concerning this clonotype: Germline is not matched at one junction end, which may reflect a read error. The V and J genes are TRBV7-2 and TRBJ2-1, with 9 positions matching TRBD2. Per germline, CDR1 SGHTA and CDR2 FQGNSA. The CDR3 sequence is 15 residues long. The CDR3 sequence: CASSPLAGMVDEQFF. The CDR3 bases are TGCGCCAGCAGCCCCCTAGCGGGAATGGTCGATGAGCAGTTCTTC. Full variable domain (remainder filled in from reference TRBV7-2 and TRBJ2-1): GAGVSQSPSNKVTEKGKDVELRCDPISGHTALYWYRQSLGQGLEFLIYFQGNSAPDKSGLPSDRFSAERTGGSVSTLTIQRTQQEDSAVYLCASSPLAGMVDEQFFGPGTRLTVL.

This clonotype was detected ten times or more. The chain carries TRBV9 and TRBJ1-2, with 12 bases identical to TRBD1. Trimming took 3 bases from V and 8 from J; bases not matched to a gene: 17. Germline-derived CDR1 and CDR2 are SGDLS and YYNGEE. This CDR3 region has 18 residues. CDR3: CASSATSWDRGRSRGYTF. CDR3 bases: TGTGCCAGCAGCGCAACCTCTTGGGACAGGGGGCGTTCGCGGGGCTACACCTTC.

This clonotype has more than one count but fewer than ten. V gene TRBV28 combines with J gene TRBJ2-3, with 12 positions matching TRBD2. The CDR3 totals 18 residues. Germline V gene sequence: CDR1 MDHEN, CDR2 SYDVKM. Unmatched junction bases numbered 5, after V lost 1 base and J lost 0 bases. CDR3 in amino acids: CASSLSVGTSGSTDTQYF. DNA of the CDR3: TGTGCCAGCAGTTTATCCGTTGGGACTAGCGGGAGCACAGATACGCAGTATTTT.

The CDR3 region has the DNA TGCGCCAGCAGCTTGAGCTCGGCCATGACCGGGGAGCTGTTTTTT. Protein: CASSLSSAMTGELFF. The chain couples TRBV5-1 to TRBJ2-2, with D unclear. The V and J ends lost 1 base and 5 bases respectively, with 12 bases between them. This CDR3 has 15 residues. Germline V gene lookup returns CDR1 SGHRS and CDR2 YFSETQ.

This clonotype was seen repeatedly, ten times or more. This chain connects TRBV6-2 or TRBV6-3 to TRBJ2-3, with D unresolved. The CDR3 length is 18 residues. In germline, CDR1 is MNHEY, CDR2 SVGEGT. V shed 8 bases and J shed 1 base, with 25 bases lying between them. The CDR3 is CASPRPPIEVRGTDTQYF. CDR3 sequence (DNA): TGTGCCAGCCCACGCCCTCCTATAGAAGTAAGGGGCACAGATACGCAGTATTTT.

Worth noting for this clonotype: A much larger clone is a single base away; this may be a read error. The chain uses TRBV6-4 and TRBJ2-7; 10 positions agree with TRBD2. Germline V gene sequence: CDR1 MRHNA, CDR2 SNTAGT. The V gene end was trimmed by 3 bases and the J gene end by 7 bases; junction bases not matched to a gene: 9. CDR3 size: 15 residues. In DNA, the CDR3 is TGTGCCAGCAGTGAAGCGGGGGGGTCCTACAATGAGCAGTACTTC. Translated, it gives CASSEAGGSYNEQYF.

There are a few counts of this clonotype. The chain joins TRBV10-3 to TRBJ1-1; 9 nucleotides agree with TRBD1. V trimming: 2 bases; J trimming: 5 bases; junction bases outside the gene matches: 21. This CDR3 comprises 20 residues. The germline CDR1 and CDR2 sequences are ENHRY and SYGVKD. CDR3 protein: CAISENWDRDLADFRTEAFF. CDR3 coding DNA: TGTGCCATCAGTGAGAACTGGGACAGGGATTTGGCGGACTTTAGGACTGAAGCTTTCTTT.

The chain uses TRBV5-1 and TRBJ2-2; maybe TRBD2 (5 bases). Germline V gene lookup returns CDR1 SGHRS and CDR2 YFSETQ. Trimming took off 4 bases at V and 4 bases at J, with 14 bases between the two ends. The CDR3 contains 15 residues. In DNA form, the CDR3 reads TGCGCCAGCAGCGCCTCGGGAAAAGGCACCGGGGAGCTGTTTTTT. Its translation is CASSASGKGTGELFF.

Remarks on this clonotype: A much larger clonotype is one base distant, so this may be a read error. The chain is built from TRBV3-1 and TRBJ2-1; D might be TRBD2 (6 bases). The J call may be faulty, since TRBJ2-7 better matches the DNA end. The CDR3 has 15 residues. From germline, CDR1 is LGHDT and CDR2 YNNKEL (reference sequence). This CDR3 reads CASSQGQRPGDEQYF. DNA of the CDR3: TGTGCCAGCAGCCAAGGGCAGCGCCCGGGGGATGAGCAGTACTTC.

Turning to this clonotype: A much larger clone lies a single base off, so this may be a read error. The chain carries TRBV12-3 or TRBV12-4 and TRBJ1-2; 9 nucleotides align to TRBD1. This CDR3 is built from 15 residues. The V gene end was trimmed by 6 bases and the J gene end by 2 bases; junction bases not matched to a gene: 7. Written as DNA, the CDR3 is TGTGCCAGCAGCATACAGGGACAGGGAAACTATGGCTACACCTTC. It specifies CASSIQGQGNYGYTF.

This clonotype was picked up many times. CDR3 sequence: CSARDRRQGTDTQYF. In nucleotides, the CDR3 is TGCAGTGCTAGAGATAGGAGGCAGGGTACAGATACGCAGTATTTT. This chain uses TRBV20-1 with TRBJ2-3, with D perhaps assigned TRBD1 or TRBD2 (5 bases each). CDR3 length: 15 amino acids. V was shortened by 0 bases and J by 3 bases, with 13 bases between the two germline ends. Germline-derived CDR1 and CDR2 are DFQATT and SNEGSKA (reference sequence).

This clonotype was seen only once. The chain uses TRBV12-3 or TRBV12-4 and TRBJ2-1; 8 bases align to TRBD1. Losses at the gene ends were 1 base for V and 7 bases for J; bases not matched to a gene: 6. The CDR3 length is 15 residues. CDR3 protein: CASSLGAGGINEQFF. The CDR3 DNA follows: TGTGCCAGCAGTTTAGGGGCAGGGGGCATAAATGAGCAGTTCTTC.

The CDR3 loop reads CASTLRRGSPTEQYF. The CDR3 DNA reads as TGTGCCAGCACACTAAGGCGGGGTAGCCCTACTGAGCAGTACTTC. The chain is built from TRBV6-2 or TRBV6-3 and TRBJ2-7, with a tentative D call TRBD2 (6 bases). CDR1 and CDR2 (germline): MNHEY, SVGEGT. V gave up 7 bases and J gave up 7 bases, with 23 bases separating them. CDR3 length: 15 residues.